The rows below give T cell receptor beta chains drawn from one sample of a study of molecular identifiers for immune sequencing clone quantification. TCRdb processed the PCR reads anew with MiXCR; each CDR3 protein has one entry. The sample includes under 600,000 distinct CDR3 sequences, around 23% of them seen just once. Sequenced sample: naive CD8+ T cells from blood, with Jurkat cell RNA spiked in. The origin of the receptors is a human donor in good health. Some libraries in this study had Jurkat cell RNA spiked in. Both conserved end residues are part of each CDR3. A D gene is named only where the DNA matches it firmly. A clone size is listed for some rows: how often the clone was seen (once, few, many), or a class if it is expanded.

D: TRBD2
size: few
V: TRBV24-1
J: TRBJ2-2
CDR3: CATSDSGREANTGELFF
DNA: TGTGCCACCAGTGATTCGGGGAGGGAGGCGAACACCGGGGAGCTGTTTTTT

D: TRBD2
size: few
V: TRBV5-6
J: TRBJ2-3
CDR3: CASSLASGSQDTQYF
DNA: TGTGCCAGCAGCTTGGCTAGCGGGAGTCAAGATACGCAGTATTTT

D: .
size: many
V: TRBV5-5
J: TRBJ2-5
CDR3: CASSDPDGQETQYF
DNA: TGTGCCAGCAGCGATCCTGACGGACAAGAGACCCAGTACTTC

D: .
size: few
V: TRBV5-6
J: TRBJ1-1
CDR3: CASGLATEAFF
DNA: TGTGCCAGCGGCTTGGCCACTGAAGCTTTCTTT

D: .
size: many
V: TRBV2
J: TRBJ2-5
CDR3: CASRVSFVQETQYF
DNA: TGTGCCAGCAGGGTCTCTTTCGTTCAAGAGACCCAGTACTTC

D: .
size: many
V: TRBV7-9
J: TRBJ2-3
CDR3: CASSLSQGSTDTQYF
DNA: TGTGCCAGCAGCTTAAGTCAGGGGAGCACAGATACGCAGTATTTT

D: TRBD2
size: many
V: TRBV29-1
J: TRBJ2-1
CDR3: CSVRGLAGEDEQFF
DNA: TGCAGCGTCCGGGGACTAGCGGGGGAGGATGAGCAGTTCTTC

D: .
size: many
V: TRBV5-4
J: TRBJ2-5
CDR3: CASSLGLEQETQYF
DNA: TGTGCCAGCAGCTTGGGACTAGAACAAGAGACCCAGTACTTC

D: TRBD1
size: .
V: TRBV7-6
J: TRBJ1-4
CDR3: CASGQGAIGSNEKLFF
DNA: TGTGCCAGCGGGCAGGGGGCGATCGGTAGTAATGAAAAACTGTTTTTT

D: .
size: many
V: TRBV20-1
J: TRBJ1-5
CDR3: CSVTTRGYSNQPQHF
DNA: TGCAGTGTCACCACCCGGGGTTATAGCAATCAGCCCCAGCATTTT

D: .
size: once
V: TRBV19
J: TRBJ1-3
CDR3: CASSIGDGTGNPIYF
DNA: TGTGCCAGTAGTATCGGGGACGGTACTGGAAACCCCATATATTTT

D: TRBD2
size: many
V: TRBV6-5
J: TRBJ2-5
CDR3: CASSYSAGGRETQYF
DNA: TGTGCCAGCAGTTACTCTGCGGGGGGAAGAGAGACCCAGTACTTC

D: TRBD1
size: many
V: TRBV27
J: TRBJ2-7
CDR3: CASRLLQGALYEQYF
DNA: TGTGCCAGCAGGTTACTTCAGGGGGCTCTTTACGAGCAGTACTTC

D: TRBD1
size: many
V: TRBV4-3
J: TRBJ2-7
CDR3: CASSQGTGGDEQYF
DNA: TGCGCCAGCAGCCAAGGGACAGGGGGCGACGAGCAGTACTTC

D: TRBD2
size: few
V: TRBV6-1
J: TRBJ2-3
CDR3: CAGSSSGSSDTQYF
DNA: TGCGCTGGGTCATCCAGCGGGAGTTCAGATACGCAGTATTTT

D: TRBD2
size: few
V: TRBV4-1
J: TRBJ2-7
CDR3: CASSQGHAGAYEQYF
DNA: TGCGCCAGCAGCCAAGGCCACGCGGGGGCCTACGAGCAGTACTTC

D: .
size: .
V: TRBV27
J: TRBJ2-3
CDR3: CASSNRGGNTDTQYF
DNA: TGTGCCAGCAGTAACAGGGGGGGCAACACAGATACGCAGTATTTT

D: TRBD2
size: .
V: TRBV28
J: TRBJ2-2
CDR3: CASRYVGLAGGTTGELFF
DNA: TGTGCCAGCAGATACGTGGGACTAGCGGGAGGAACCACCGGGGAGCTGTTTTTT

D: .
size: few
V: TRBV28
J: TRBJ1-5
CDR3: CATTHTEQGQGTPGQPQHF
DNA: TGTGCCACCACCCATACAGAACAAGGTCAGGGGACTCCCGGCCAGCCCCAGCATTTT

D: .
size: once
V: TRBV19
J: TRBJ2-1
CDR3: CASRMGLLNEQFF
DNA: TGTGCCAGTAGAATGGGACTTCTCAATGAGCAGTTCTTC

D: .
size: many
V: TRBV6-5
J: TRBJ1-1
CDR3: CASSYSRGGYTEAFF
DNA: TGTGCCAGCAGTTACTCTCGGGGTGGGTACACTGAAGCTTTCTTT

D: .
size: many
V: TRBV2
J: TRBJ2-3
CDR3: CASRAPSTDTQYF
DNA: TGTGCCAGCAGGGCTCCTAGCACAGATACGCAGTATTTT

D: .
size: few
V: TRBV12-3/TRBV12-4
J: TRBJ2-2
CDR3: CASSLAGAFSGELFF
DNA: TGTGCCAGCAGTTTAGCAGGGGCCTTCTCCGGGGAGCTGTTTTTT

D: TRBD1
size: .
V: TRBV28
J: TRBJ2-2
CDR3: CASSWGQGATGELFF
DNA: TGTGCCAGCAGTTGGGGACAGGGGGCCACCGGGGAGCTGTTTTTT

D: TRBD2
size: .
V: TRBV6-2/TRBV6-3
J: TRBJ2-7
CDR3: CASRLAGEGEQYF
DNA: TGTGCCAGCAGACTAGCGGGAGAGGGCGAGCAGTACTTC

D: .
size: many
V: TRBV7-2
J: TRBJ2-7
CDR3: CASSLALEQYF
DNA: TGTGCCAGCAGCCTAGCGTTAGAGCAGTACTTC

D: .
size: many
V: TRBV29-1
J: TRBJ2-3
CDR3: CSVEDMVTYSTDTQYF
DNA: TGCAGCGTTGAAGACATGGTCACCTATAGCACAGATACGCAGTATTTT

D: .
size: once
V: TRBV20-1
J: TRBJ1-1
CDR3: CSARIRNTNTEAFF
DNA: TGCAGTGCTAGGATTCGGAACACGAACACTGAAGCTTTCTTT

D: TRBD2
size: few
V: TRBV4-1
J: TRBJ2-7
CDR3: CTSSQVAGGPLEQYF
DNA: TGCACCAGCAGCCAAGTTGCGGGGGGCCCCCTGGAGCAGTACTTC

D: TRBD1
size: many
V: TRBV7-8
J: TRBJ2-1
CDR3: CASSEPGTGSYNEQFF
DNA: TGTGCCAGCAGCGAACCGGGGACAGGGTCCTACAATGAGCAGTTCTTC

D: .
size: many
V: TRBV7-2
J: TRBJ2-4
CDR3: CASSLVRGQENIQYF
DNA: TGTGCCAGCAGCTTAGTTCGGGGACAAGAAAACATTCAGTACTTC

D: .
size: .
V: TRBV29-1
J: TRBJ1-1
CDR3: CSVGRLNTEAFF
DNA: TGCAGCGTTGGACGGTTGAACACTGAAGCTTTCTTT

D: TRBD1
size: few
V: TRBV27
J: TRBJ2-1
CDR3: CASRNRGLYNEQFF
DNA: TGTGCCAGCAGAAACAGGGGTCTATACAATGAGCAGTTCTTC

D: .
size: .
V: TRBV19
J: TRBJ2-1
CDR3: CASSIEGRTNEQFF
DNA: TGTGCCAGTAGTATAGAGGGCAGGACCAATGAGCAGTTCTTC

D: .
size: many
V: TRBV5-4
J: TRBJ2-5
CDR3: CASSAPGPQSF
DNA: TGTGCCAGCAGCGCGCCGGGACCCCAGTCCTTC

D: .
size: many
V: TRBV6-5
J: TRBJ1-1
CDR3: CASSYLSGEAFF
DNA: TGTGCCAGCAGTTACCTAAGTGGTGAAGCTTTCTTT

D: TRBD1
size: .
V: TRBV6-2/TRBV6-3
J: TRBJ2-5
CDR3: CASRSDRGVETQYF
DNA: TGTGCCAGCAGAAGCGACAGGGGGGTAGAGACCCAGTACTTC

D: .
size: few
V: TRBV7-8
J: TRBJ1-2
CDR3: CASSQDFNYGYTF
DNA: TGTGCCAGCAGCCAGGATTTTAACTATGGCTACACCTTC

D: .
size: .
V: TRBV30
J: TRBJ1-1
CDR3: CAWNVQGNTEAFF
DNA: TGTGCCTGGAACGTACAGGGGAACACTGAAGCTTTCTTT

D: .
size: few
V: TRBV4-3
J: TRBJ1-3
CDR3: CASSQDRLDSGNTIYF
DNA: TGCGCCAGCAGCCAAGACAGGTTAGACTCTGGAAACACCATATATTTT

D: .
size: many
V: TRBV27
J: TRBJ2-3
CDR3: CASSFTTDTQYF
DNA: TGTGCCAGCAGCTTTACGACAGATACGCAGTATTTT

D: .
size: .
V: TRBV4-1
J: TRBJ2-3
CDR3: CASSRWSAEPTTDTQYF
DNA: TGCGCCAGCAGCCGATGGTCGGCAGAGCCGACCACAGATACGCAGTATTTT

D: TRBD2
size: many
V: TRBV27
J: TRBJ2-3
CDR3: CASSFVLAGADTQYF
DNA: TGTGCCAGCAGTTTTGTACTAGCGGGGGCAGATACGCAGTATTTT

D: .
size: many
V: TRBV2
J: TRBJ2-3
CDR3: CASATSVADTQYF
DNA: TGTGCCAGCGCGACGTCGGTAGCAGATACGCAGTATTTT

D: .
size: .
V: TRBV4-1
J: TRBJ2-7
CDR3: CASSQGWGGHEQYF
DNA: TGCGCCAGCAGCCAAGGTTGGGGGGGCCACGAGCAGTACTTC

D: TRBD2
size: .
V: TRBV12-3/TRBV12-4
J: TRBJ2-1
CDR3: CASSSGTSPYNEQFF
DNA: TGTGCCAGCAGTTCCGGGACTAGCCCCTACAATGAGCAGTTCTTC

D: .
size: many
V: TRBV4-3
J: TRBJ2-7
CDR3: CASSQEPEIRSYEQYF
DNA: TGCGCCAGCAGCCAAGAACCGGAGATTCGCTCCTACGAGCAGTACTTC

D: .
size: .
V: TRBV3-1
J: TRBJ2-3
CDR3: CASGPVGGSFSDTQYF
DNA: TGTGCCAGCGGCCCAGTAGGGGGGAGTTTCTCGGATACGCAGTATTTT

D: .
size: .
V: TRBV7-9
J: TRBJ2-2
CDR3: CASSLSLAGTGELFF
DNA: TGTGCCAGCAGCTTATCCCTCGCAGGGACCGGGGAGCTGTTTTTT

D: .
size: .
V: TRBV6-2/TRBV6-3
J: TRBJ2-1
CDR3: CASSSTDPNGQFF
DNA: TGTGCCAGCAGTTCCACGGACCCAAATGGGCAGTTCTTC

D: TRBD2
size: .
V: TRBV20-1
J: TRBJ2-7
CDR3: CSARDNQGGTSGRDYEQYF
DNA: TGCAGTGCTAGAGATAATCAGGGGGGGACTAGCGGGAGAGACTACGAGCAGTACTTC

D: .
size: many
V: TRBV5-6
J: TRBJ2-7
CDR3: CASSITGIEYEQYF
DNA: TGTGCCAGCAGCATTACAGGGATAGAGTACGAGCAGTACTTC

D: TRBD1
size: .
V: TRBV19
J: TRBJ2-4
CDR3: CASSNRDRGIISIQYF
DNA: TGTGCCAGTAGTAACCGGGACAGAGGGATAATTTCAATTCAGTACTTC

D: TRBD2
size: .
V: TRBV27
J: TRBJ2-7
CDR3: CASSLQLAGGPYEQYF
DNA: TGTGCCAGCAGCCTACAACTAGCGGGGGGGCCTTACGAGCAGTACTTC